This entry describes one TCR beta chain. The specificity of this receptor is unknown. The input lacks base qualities; no much larger clone sits a single base away. The immunoSEQ Assay, a bias-controlled multiplex PCR, was used to amplify TCRbeta CDR3 regions from genomic DNA. Regarding the original processing steps: The number of nucleated cells in each sample was estimated from the amplification of reference gene primers within the assay. To quantify the absolute abundance of each unique TCRbeta CDR3 rearrangement, sequence reads were collapsed and filtered. Productive Simpson clonality was computed per sample as the square root of Simpson's diversity index over productive rearrangements. The table was pulled from immuneACCESS by TCRdb, which kept in-frame rearrangements only. Such tables lose some clones; where checked, under half of the loss comes from unresolved V genes, and the rest has no known cause. D and trimming come from the DNA, and the V and J calls and clone size come from that table. This sample holds roughly 200,000 clones; approximately 85% were observed only once. Approximately 9.9% of the sample comes from the top ten.

Inclusive of the bounding cysteine and phenylalanine, the CDR3 is 13 residues long. The retained sequence is limited to the CDR3, 39 bases, with the frame set at the first base. In the germline V gene (reference sequence), CDR1 corresponds to SEHNR and CDR2 to FQNEAQ. V is clipped by 4 bases and J by 9 bases, and the sequence between their germline boundaries is 15 bases long. The collaborating institutions used their own protocols to collect whole blood in K2EDTA tubes. For TCRbeta analysis, collaborator samples were shipped as frozen whole blood, as isolated PBMCs, or as DNA extracted from either sample type. This sample was included in a study of blood T cell repertoires in COVID-19 (dated by TCRdb to 2018 to 2021). Background on the whole study: Samples from collaborators originated in the United States, Italy and Spain and spanned both the acute and convalescent phases of COVID-19. The prospective study material was composed of cDNA or gDNA derived from T cells, B-cell-depleted T cells, or PBMCs. The dataset comprised deeply sampled blood TCRbeta repertoires from subjects exposed to, actively infected with, or recovered from COVID-19. The repertoires were released in a freely available public database intended as a resource for research on the immune response to SARS-CoV-2. The samples were drawn from two sources: the first 160 participants of the ongoing ImmuneRACE study, and 950 to 1,500 subjects contributed by 6 global collaborators. Sample metadata almost always included a de-identified subject ID, COVID-19 status, age in years and sex. Where available, HLA class I and class II types were taken from metadata supplied by the sample provider and were not determined by assay-based typing.

What the work shows at the level of the full study, not this receptor alone: The quantity of clinical and demographic metadata differed by source and by participant and was supplied without curation.

The sequencing sample was made of peripheral blood. The rearranged chain carries TRBV7-9 and TRBJ1-2; TRBD1 might be the D gene, on 5 matching bases. The sequence came from a human donor with active or convalescent COVID-19. The donor label of this sample is uncertain. The CDR3 protein: CASSSGYRYRYTF. The DNA sequence reads TGTGCCAGCAGCTCAGGGTACCGATATCGCTACACCTTC.